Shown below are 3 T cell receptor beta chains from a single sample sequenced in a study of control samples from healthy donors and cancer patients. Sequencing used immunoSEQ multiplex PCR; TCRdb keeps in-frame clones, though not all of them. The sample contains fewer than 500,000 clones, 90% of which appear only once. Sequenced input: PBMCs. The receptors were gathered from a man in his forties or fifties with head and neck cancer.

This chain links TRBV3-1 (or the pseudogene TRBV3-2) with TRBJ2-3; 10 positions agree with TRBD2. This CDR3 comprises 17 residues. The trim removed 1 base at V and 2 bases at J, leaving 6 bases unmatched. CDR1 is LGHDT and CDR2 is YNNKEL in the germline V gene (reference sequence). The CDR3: CASSQAPLAGHTDTQYF. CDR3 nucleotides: TGTGCCAGCAGCCAAGCTCCACTAGCGGGACACACAGATACGCAGTATTTT.

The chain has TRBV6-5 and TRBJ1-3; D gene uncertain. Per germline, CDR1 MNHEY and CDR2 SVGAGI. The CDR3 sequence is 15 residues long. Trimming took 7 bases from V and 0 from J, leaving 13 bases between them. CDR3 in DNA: TGTGCCAGCATTAAAGTCTGGAGCTCTGGAAACACCATATATTTT. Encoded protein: CASIKVWSSGNTIYF.

CDR3 region: CASSIQGVENSPLHF. CDR3 nucleotide sequence: TGTGCCAGTAGTATACAGGGGGTGGAGAATTCACCCCTCCACTTT. The J gene is TRBJ1-6, the V gene TRBV19; 7 bases map to TRBD1. Germline assignment: CDR1 LNHDA and CDR2 SQIVND (reference sequence). The CDR3 contains 15 residues. Trimming removed 2 bases from V and 7 bases from J; junction bases left unmatched: 5.